The sequence of this T cell receptor (beta chain) was determined in a study of T cell responses to AZD1222 COVID-19 vaccine. Clones were sequenced by immunoSEQ multiplex PCR, and TCRdb holds only the in-frame ones, with some missing. The repertoire includes 120,000 or so clones, around nine tenths of them detected once, and approximately 7.6% sits in the top ten. With 5 bases removed from V and 6 bases from J, the gap between germline ends came to 14 bases. The germline CDR1 and CDR2 sequences are MNHEY and SMNVEV (reference sequence). The CDR3 spans 14 residues. The rearrangement links TRBV27 to TRBJ2-1, with D tentatively TRBD2 (6 bases). This material consisted of peripheral blood, taken on day 0 of AZD1222 vaccination. The TCR originated in an adult in good health. The CDR3 sequence is CASSPGLDTNEQFF. Here the CDR3 DNA reads TGTGCCAGCAGTCCGGGACTGGATACCAATGAGCAGTTCTTC.